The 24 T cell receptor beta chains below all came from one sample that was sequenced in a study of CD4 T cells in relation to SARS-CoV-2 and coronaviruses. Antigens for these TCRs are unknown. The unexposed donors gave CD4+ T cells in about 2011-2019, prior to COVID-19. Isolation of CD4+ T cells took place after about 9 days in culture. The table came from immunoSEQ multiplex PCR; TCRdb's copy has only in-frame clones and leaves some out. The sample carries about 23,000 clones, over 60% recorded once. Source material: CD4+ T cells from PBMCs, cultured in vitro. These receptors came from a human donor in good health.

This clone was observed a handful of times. The CDR3, as DNA: TGTGCCAGCAGCTTGGCGGCGGGATACACAGATACGCAGTATTTT. Residues: CASSLAAGYTDTQYF. This sequence joins TRBV5-4 and TRBJ2-3; TRBD2 is a possible D gene (6 bases). Trimming stripped 0 bases from V and 2 bases from J, with 10 bases between. CDR3 length: 15 amino acids. CDR1 SGHNT and CDR2 YYREEE come from the germline V gene (reference sequence).

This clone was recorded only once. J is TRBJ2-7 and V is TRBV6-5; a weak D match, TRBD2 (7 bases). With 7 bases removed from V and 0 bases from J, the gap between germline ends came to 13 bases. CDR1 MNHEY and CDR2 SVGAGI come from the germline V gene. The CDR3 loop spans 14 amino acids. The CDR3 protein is CASKGGESSYEQYF. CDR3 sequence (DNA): TGTGCCAGCAAGGGGGGGGAAAGCTCCTACGAGCAGTACTTC.

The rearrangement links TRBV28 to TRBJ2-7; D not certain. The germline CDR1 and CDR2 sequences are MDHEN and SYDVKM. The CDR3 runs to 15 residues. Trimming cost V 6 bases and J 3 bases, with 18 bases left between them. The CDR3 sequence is CASRPTPPARYEQYF. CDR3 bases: TGTGCCAGCAGACCTACCCCACCAGCGCGCTACGAGCAGTACTTC. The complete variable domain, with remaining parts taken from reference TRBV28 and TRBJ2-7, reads DVKVTQSSRYLVKRTGEKVFLECVQDMDHENMFWYRQDPGLGLRLIYFSYDVKMKEKGDIPEGYSVSREKKERFSLILESASTNQTSMYLCASRPTPPARYEQYFGPGTRLTVT.

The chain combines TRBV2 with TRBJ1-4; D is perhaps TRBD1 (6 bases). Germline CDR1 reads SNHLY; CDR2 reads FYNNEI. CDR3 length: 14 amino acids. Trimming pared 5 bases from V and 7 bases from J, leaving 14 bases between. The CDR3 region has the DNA TGTGCCAGCAGTTTAGGGGGGCGTTCTGAAAAACTGTTTTTT. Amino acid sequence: CASSLGGRSEKLFF.

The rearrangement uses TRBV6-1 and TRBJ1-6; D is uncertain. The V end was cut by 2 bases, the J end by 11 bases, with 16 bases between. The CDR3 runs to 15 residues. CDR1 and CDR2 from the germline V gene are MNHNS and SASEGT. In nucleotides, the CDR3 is TGTGCCAGCAGTGAACTGGCAGCTCTTTCCGCACCCCTCCACTTT. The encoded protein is CASSELAALSAPLHF.

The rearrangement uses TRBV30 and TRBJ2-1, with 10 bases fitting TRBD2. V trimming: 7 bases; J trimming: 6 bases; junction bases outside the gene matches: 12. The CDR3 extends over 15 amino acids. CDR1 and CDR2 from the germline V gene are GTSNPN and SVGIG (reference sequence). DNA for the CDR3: TGTGCCTCAAAAGGGATAGCGGGAGGTTTCAATGAGCAGTTCTTC. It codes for CASKGIAGGFNEQFF.

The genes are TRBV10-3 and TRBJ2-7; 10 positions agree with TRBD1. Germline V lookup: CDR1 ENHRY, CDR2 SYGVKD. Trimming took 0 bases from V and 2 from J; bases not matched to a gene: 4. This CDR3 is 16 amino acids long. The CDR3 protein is CAISESGQGNPYEQYF. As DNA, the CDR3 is TGTGCCATCAGTGAGTCGGGACAGGGGAATCCCTACGAGCAGTACTTC.

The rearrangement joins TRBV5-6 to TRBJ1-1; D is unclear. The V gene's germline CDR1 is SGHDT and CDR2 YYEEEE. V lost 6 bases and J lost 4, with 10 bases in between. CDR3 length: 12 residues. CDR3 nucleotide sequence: TGTGCCAGCACCCGCAGGCTCACTGAAGCTTTCTTT. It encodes CASTRRLTEAFF. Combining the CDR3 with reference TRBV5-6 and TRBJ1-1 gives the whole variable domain DAGVTQSPTHLIKTRGQQVTLRCSPKSGHDTVSWYQQALGQGPQFIFQYYEEEERQRGNFPDRFSGHQFPNYSSELNVNALLLGDSALYLCASTRRLTEAFFGQGTRLTVV.

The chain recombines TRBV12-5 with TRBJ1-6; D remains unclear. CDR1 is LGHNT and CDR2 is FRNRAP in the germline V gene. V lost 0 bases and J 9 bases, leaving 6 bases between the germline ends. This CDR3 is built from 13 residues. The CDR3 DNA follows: TGTGCTAGTGGTTTGGTAGGGATTTCACCCCTCCACTTT. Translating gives CASGLVGISPLHF.

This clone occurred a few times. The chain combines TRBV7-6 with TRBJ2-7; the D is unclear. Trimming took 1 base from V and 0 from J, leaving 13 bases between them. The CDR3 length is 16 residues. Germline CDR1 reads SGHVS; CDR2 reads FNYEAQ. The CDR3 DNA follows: TGTGCCAGCAGCTTAGGGTCGGCCGGAAACTCCTACGAGCAGTACTTC. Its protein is CASSLGSAGNSYEQYF.

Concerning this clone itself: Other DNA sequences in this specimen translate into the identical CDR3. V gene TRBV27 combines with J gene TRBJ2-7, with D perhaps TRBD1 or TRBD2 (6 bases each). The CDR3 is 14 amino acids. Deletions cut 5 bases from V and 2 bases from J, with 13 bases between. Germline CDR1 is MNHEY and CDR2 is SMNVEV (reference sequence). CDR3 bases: TGTGCCAGCAGTGCGGGACACCCGACCTACGAGCAGTACTTC. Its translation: CASSAGHPTYEQYF.

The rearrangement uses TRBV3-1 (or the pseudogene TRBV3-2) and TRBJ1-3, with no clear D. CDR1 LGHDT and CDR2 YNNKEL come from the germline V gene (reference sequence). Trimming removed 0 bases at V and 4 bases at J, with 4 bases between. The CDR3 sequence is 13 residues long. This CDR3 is CASSQDPGNTIYF. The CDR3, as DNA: TGTGCCAGCAGCCAAGATCCAGGAAACACCATATATTTT.

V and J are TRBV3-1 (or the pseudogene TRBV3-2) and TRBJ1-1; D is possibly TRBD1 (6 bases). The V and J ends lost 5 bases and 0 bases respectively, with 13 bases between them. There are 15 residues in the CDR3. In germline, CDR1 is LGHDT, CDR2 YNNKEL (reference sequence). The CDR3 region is CASSSSDRLNTEAFF. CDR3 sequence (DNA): TGTGCCAGCAGCTCATCGGACAGACTGAACACTGAAGCTTTCTTT.

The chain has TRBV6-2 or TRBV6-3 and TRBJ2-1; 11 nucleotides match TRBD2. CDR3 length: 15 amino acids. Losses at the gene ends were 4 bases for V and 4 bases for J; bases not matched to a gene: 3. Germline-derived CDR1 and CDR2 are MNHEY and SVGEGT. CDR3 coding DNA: TGTGCCAGCAGTTTGACTAGCGGGGCTTACAATGAGCAGTTCTTC. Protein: CASSLTSGAYNEQFF.

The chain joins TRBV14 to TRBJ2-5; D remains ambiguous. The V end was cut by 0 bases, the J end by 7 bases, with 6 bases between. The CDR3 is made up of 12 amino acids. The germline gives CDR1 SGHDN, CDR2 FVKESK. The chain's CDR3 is CASSQDSRTQYF. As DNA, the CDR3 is TGTGCCAGCAGCCAAGATTCACGGACCCAGTACTTC.

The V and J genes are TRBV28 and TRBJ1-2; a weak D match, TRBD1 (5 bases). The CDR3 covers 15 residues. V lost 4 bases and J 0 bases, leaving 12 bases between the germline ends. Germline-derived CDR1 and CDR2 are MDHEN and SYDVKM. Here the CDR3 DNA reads TGTGCCAGCAGTTCCTGGGGCTTAGCTAACTATGGCTACACCTTC. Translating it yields CASSSWGLANYGYTF.

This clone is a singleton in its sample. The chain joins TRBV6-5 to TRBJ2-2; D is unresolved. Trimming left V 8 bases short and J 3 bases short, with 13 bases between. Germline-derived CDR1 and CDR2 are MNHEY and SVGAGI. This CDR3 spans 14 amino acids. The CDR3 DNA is TGTGCCAGCGCGCCGCCGGGCGACACCGGGGAGCTGTTTTTT. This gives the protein CASAPPGDTGELFF.

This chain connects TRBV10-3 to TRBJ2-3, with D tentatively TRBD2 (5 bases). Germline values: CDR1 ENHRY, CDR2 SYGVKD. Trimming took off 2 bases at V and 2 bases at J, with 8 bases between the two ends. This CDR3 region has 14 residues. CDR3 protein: CAISEEGHTDTQYF. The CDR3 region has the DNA TGTGCCATCAGTGAGGAGGGTCACACAGATACGCAGTATTTT.

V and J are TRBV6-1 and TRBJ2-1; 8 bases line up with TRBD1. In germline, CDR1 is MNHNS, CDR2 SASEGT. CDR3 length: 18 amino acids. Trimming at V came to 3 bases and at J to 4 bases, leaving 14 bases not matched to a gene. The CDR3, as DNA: TGTGCCAGCAGTGATTTGGAAGTATGGGACAGGAGTTACAATGAGCAGTTCTTC. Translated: CASSDLEVWDRSYNEQFF.

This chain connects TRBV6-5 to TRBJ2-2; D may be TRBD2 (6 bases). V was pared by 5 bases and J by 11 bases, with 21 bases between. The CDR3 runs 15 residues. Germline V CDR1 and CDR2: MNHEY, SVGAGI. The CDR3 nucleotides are TGTGCCAGCAGTCTATACACCGGGACTCCGGTAGAGCTGTTTTTT. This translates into CASSLYTGTPVELFF.

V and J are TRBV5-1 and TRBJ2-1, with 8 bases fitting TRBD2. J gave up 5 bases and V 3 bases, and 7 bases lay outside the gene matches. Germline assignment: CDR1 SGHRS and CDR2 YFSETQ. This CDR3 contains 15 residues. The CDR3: CASSWIAGHNNEQFF. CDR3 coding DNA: TGCGCCAGCAGCTGGATAGCGGGACACAACAATGAGCAGTTCTTC.

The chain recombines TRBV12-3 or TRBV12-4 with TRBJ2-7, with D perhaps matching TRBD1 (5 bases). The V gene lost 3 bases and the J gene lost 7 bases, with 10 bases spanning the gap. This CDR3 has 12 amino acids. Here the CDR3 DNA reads TGTGCCAGCAGTTTCGACAGAGGTGAGCAGTACTTC. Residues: CASSFDRGEQYF.

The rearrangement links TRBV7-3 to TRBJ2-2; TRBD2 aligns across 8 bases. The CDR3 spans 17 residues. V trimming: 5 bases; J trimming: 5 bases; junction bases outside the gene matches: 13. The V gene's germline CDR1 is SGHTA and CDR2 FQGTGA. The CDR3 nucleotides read TGTGCCAGCAGCAAAGGACTAGCCCATCAGGGGACCGGGGAGCTGTTTTTT. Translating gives CASSKGLAHQGTGELFF.

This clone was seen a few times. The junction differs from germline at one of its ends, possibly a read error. The CDR3 nucleotides are TGTGCCAGCAGAGAAGTCGAGAACGAGCAGTACTTC. Translated, it gives CASREVENEQYF. The genes are TRBV2 and TRBJ2-7, with D unresolved. Germline V gives CDR1 SNHLY, CDR2 FYNNEI. The CDR3 spans 12 residues.